The 15 T cell receptor beta chains below come from one sample, sequenced in a study of blood T cells in healthy people across ages. PCR was performed a second time for roughly 7 to 11 cycles using a sample-barcoded 5' primer and a J-beta primer mix. A single record per CDR3 protein comes from TCRdb applying MiXCR to the 5' RACE reads. The sample records fewer than 950,000 distinct CDR3 sequences, approximately 55% being singletons. Sequencing was carried out using blood. Receptors originate from a man older than 75 in good health.

The V and J genes are TRBV24-1 and TRBJ2-5; TRBD1 matches 8 bases. The junction had 4 bases not matched to a gene; V was cut back by 3 bases and J by 5 bases. CDR3 length: 14 amino acids. CDR1 KGHDR and CDR2 SFDVKD come from the germline V gene. The CDR3 sequence: CATSDTGGRETQYF. The CDR3 DNA follows: TGTGCCACCAGTGATACAGGGGGACGGGAGACCCAGTACTTC.

V and J are TRBV5-1 and TRBJ2-4; D not resolved. The DNA end is more similar to TRBJ2-7, so the J call may be wrong. The CDR3 runs 12 residues. Germline V gives CDR1 SGHRS, CDR2 YFSETQ. CDR3 region: CASSFLSSEQYF. The CDR3 nucleotides are TGCGCCAGCAGCTTTTTAAGCTCCGAGCAGTACTTC.

The chain combines TRBV7-2 with TRBJ2-1, with 7 bases aligning to TRBD2. Germline V gene sequence: CDR1 SGHTA, CDR2 FQGNSA. V was pared by 5 bases and J by 6 bases, with 13 bases of the junction left unmatched. The CDR3 totals 16 residues. The CDR3 sequence is CASSPERRTSGNEQFF. CDR3 nucleotide sequence: TGTGCCAGCAGCCCGGAACGCAGGACTAGTGGCAATGAGCAGTTCTTC. Full variable domain (outside the CDR3, taken from reference TRBV7-2 and TRBJ2-1): GAGVSQSPSNKVTEKGKDVELRCDPISGHTALYWYRQSLGQGLEFLIYFQGNSAPDKSGLPSDRFSAERTGGSVSTLTIQRTQQEDSAVYLCASSPERRTSGNEQFFGPGTRLTVL.

This clonotype has more than one count but fewer than ten. The chain uses TRBV29-1 and TRBJ1-4, with 9 nucleotides matching TRBD1. Germline V gene lookup returns CDR1 SQVTM and CDR2 ANQGSEA. CDR3 size: 16 residues. J lost 8 bases, V lost 6 bases, and 16 bases had no gene match. The CDR3 spells CSVQGSDRGQREKLFF. The DNA of the CDR3 is TGCAGCGTCCAGGGTTCGGACAGGGGCCAAAGGGAAAAACTGTTTTTT.

The chain combines TRBV5-1 with TRBJ2-7; D is uncertain. The V gene lost 4 bases and the J gene lost 3 bases, with 20 bases spanning the gap. Per the germline V gene, CDR1 is SGHRS and CDR2 is YFSETQ. CDR3 size: 16 residues. The CDR3 sequence is CASSLRPGLGNYEQYF. The CDR3 DNA is TGCGCCAGCAGCCTTAGACCGGGCCTGGGAAACTACGAGCAGTACTTC.

The genes are TRBV18 and TRBJ2-5; a weak D match, TRBD1 (6 bases). Germline assignment: CDR1 KGHSH and CDR2 LQKENI. Trimming left V 2 bases short and J 1 base short, with 11 bases between. This CDR3 is 15 amino acids long. This CDR3 reads CASSPSGRGQETQYF. The CDR3 DNA reads TGTGCCAGCTCACCAAGTGGCAGGGGCCAAGAGACCCAGTACTTC.

This chain uses TRBV20-1 with TRBJ2-1; possible D gene TRBD2, 6 bases. CDR3 size: 15 residues. Trimming removed 6 bases at V and 9 bases at J, with 24 bases between. The germline gives CDR1 DFQATT, CDR2 SNEGSKA (reference sequence). In nucleotides, the CDR3 is TGCAGTGCCATTGTGTTGGGGAGACTAGAAGCTGAGCAGTTCTTC. Amino acid sequence: CSAIVLGRLEAEQFF.

This clonotype appeared a few times. The CDR3 here is CAAGTSGSQTQYF. CDR3 nucleotides: TGCGCCGCCGGGACTAGCGGGAGTCAGACCCAGTACTTC. The chain couples TRBV5-1 to TRBJ2-5, with 14 positions matching TRBD2. Trimming cost V 10 bases and J 6 bases; bases outside gene matches: 5. Germline CDR1 is SGHRS and CDR2 is YFSETQ. This CDR3 is built from 13 residues.

This rearrangement joins TRBV7-9 to TRBJ2-1; 7 bases are shared with TRBD2. The CDR3 has 15 amino acids. The germline gives CDR1 SEHNR, CDR2 FQNEAQ (reference sequence). V trimming: 4 bases; J trimming: 6 bases; junction bases outside the gene matches: 9. This CDR3 reads CASSSSGTSFNEQFF. Written as DNA, the CDR3 is TGTGCCAGCAGCTCCAGCGGGACCTCTTTCAATGAGCAGTTCTTC.

The V gene is TRBV18, the J gene TRBJ2-5; TRBD2 matches at 10 bases. The ends lost 4 bases at V and 4 bases at J; junction bases unmatched: 18. CDR1 and CDR2 from the germline V gene are KGHSH and LQKENI. The CDR3 totals 19 residues. CDR3 loop: CASSRTLAGVRPPSETQYF. In nucleotides, the CDR3 is TGTGCCAGCTCACGGACGCTAGCGGGAGTTCGCCCACCGTCAGAGACCCAGTACTTC.

This clonotype was seen a handful of times. The V and J genes are TRBV28 and TRBJ2-5; D is perhaps TRBD1 or TRBD2 (5 bases each). The CDR3 is made up of 15 amino acids. V was trimmed by 6 bases and J by 4 bases, leaving 18 bases between them. The germline V gene has CDR1 MDHEN and CDR2 SYDVKM. Here the CDR3 DNA reads TGTGCCAGCAGCTCCCCTGGACCTGGGGGAGAGACCCAGTACTTC. This codes for CASSSPGPGGETQYF.

This chain joins TRBV20-1 and TRBJ2-5, with a possible D match to TRBD1 (6 bases). The CDR3 has 13 residues. Germline CDR1 and CDR2: DFQATT and SNEGSKA (reference sequence). Trimming shortened V by 2 bases and J by 11 bases, and 18 bases separated the two germline ends. The CDR3 nucleotides read TGCAGTGCTAGACCGGGACAATACAATGAGCAGTACTTC. Amino acid sequence: CSARPGQYNEQYF.

The CDR3 bases are TGCAGTGCCCAGACAGGGGGATATGAAAAACTGTTTTTT. Translation: CSAQTGGYEKLFF. The chain couples TRBV20-1 to TRBJ1-4; 9 bases align to TRBD1. This CDR3 is 13 amino acids long. Germline V CDR1 and CDR2: DFQATT, SNEGSKA (reference sequence). J lost 6 bases, V lost 6 bases, and 5 bases had no gene match.

The CDR3 region has the DNA TGCAGTGCTAGAGATCGGGCAGGTCGGCATGAGCAGTTCTTC. Its translation is CSARDRAGRHEQFF. The chain employs TRBV20-1 and TRBJ2-1, with D hard to call. CDR3 length: 14 residues. V was shortened by 0 bases and J by 8 bases, with 14 bases between the two germline ends. Germline values: CDR1 DFQATT, CDR2 SNEGSKA (reference sequence).

This clonotype was seen once. The chain recombines TRBV6-5 with TRBJ2-7, with a weak D call TRBD2 (5 bases). CDR1 and CDR2 from the germline V gene are MNHEY and SVGAGI. V lost 11 bases and J lost 0, with 14 bases in between. The CDR3 extends over 13 amino acids. CDR3 amino acids: CAASGYSSYEQYF. DNA for the CDR3: TGTGCCGCAAGCGGATATAGCTCCTACGAGCAGTACTTC.